This note documents a single T cell receptor beta chain sequence. As yet, its antigen is unknown. The Oncomine TCR Beta short-read assay sequenced DNA from cultured CD4+ T cells. TCRdb analysed the PCR reads with MiXCR anew, one entry per CDR3 protein. Here the sample spans roughly 4,200 distinct CDR3 sequences, around 24% being singletons. From germline, CDR1 is MNHEY and CDR2 SVGEGT. Germline trimming cut 7 bases from V and 7 bases from J; bases unmatched to any gene: 7. The CDR3 is made up of 16 amino acids. As to treatment: roughly 11-day PBMC culture with coronavirus spike peptide pools or control peptides (ViraFEST assay). This specimen belongs to a study of vaccination and CD4 T cells after COVID-19.

This sequence joins TRBV6-2 or TRBV6-3 and TRBJ2-1, with TRBD2 matching 16 bases. The origin of this receptor is a human donor who had recovered from COVID-19. The sequenced sample was CD4+ T cells from blood, cultured in vitro. The CDR3 spells CASTLRGLAGGNEQFF. CDR3 DNA sequence: TGTGCCAGCACCCTCCGGGGACTAGCGGGGGGGAATGAGCAGTTCTTC.